Listed here are 7 T cell receptor delta chains from one sample, sequenced in a study of gamma-delta T cells after stem cell transplantation. TCRdb re-called the RT-PCR reads with CATT. The table shows about 5,400 delta-chain clones, with approximately 10% occurring only once. The material sequenced was gamma-delta T cells. Source of these receptors: a human donor. It is not recorded whose cells these are; they may come from a transplant donor.

This clone rates as medium-sized. V and J are TRDV2 and TRDJ3; 13 bases are shared with TRDD3. The CDR3 covers 23 residues. CDR1 is GEAIGNYY, CDR2 EKD, per germline. Trimming took 1 base from V and 1 from J; bases not matched to a gene: 15. CDR3 DNA sequence: TGTGCCTGTGACACGGTTACTGGGGGATACGCTTCGGTAGAGTCCTGGGACACCCGACAGATGTTTTTC. It encodes CACDTVTGGYASVESWDTRQMFF.

Of note for this clone: The translation of this DNA and the TCRdb protein of a much larger clone differ at residue 6, probably owing to a read error; the protein shown here is translated from the DNA. The J gene is TRDJ3, the V gene TRDV2, with 11 positions matching TRDD3. This CDR3 spans 19 amino acids. CDR1 is GEAIGNYY and CDR2 is EKD in the germline V gene. The V gene end was trimmed by 3 bases and the J gene end by 0 bases; junction bases not matched to a gene: 6. As DNA, the CDR3 is TGTGCCTGTGACTCGATGCTGGGGGATACCTCCTGGGACACCCGACAGATGTTTTTC. The encoded protein is CACDSMLGDTSWDTRQMFF.

This clone appeared a few times. The rearrangement joins TRDV2 to TRDJ3; the match to TRDD3 covers 13 bases. CDR3 length equals 22 residues. Germline-derived CDR1 and CDR2 are GEAIGNYY and EKD. The trim removed 2 bases at V and 2 bases at J, leaving 14 bases unmatched. CDR3 sequence (DNA): TGTGCCTGTGACAGGGCAGCTACTGGGGGATACGCTCAAACCTGGGACACCCGACAGATGTTTTTC. Translating it yields CACDRAATGGYAQTWDTRQMFF.

A few counts support this clone. A far larger clone is only one base removed, so a read error is likely. The chain has TRDV2 and TRDJ1, with TRDD3 identical over 13 bases. The CDR3 has 17 amino acids. Germline CDR1 and CDR2: GEAIGNYY and EKD. After removal of 3 bases from V and 3 bases from J, the junction contained 9 bases not matched to a gene. CDR3 nucleotide sequence: TGTGCCTGTGACGCCCTACTGGGGGATACGCTCCCCGATAAACTCATCTTT. This translates into CACDALLGDTLPDKLIF.

Regarding this clone: Given a far larger clone just one base away, this is likely a sequencing read error. The chain links TRDV2 to TRDJ1; TRDD3 agrees at 8 bases. CDR1 is GEAIGNYY, CDR2 EKD, per germline. CDR3 length equals 17 residues. Unmatched junction bases numbered 10, after V lost 0 bases and J lost 2 bases. CDR3 in amino acids: CACDTVSAGGPTDKLIF. The CDR3 DNA reads TGTGCCTGTGACACCGTCTCAGCTGGGGGACCGACCGATAAACTCATCTTT.

The gene calls are TRDV2 and TRDJ3, with TRDD3 identical over 8 bases. CDR1 and CDR2 from the germline V gene are GEAIGNYY and EKD. The CDR3 contains 19 residues. The V and J ends lost 1 base and 0 bases, in that order; junction bases with no gene match: 7. CDR3 nucleotides: TGTGCCTGTGACACTGGGGGATTCCTCAGCTCCTGGGACACCCGACAGATGTTTTTC. Protein sequence: CACDTGGFLSSWDTRQMFF.

The table lists this clone with a few counts. Just one base apart from a much larger clone, this may be a read error. The chain joins TRDV2 to TRDJ1; maybe TRDD3 (5 bases). The V end was cut by 3 bases, the J end by 0 bases, with 16 bases between. Germline assignment: CDR1 GEAIGNYY and CDR2 EKD. This CDR3 region has 16 residues. The CDR3 coding sequence is TGTGCCTGTGACCCACTTGCGCCGGGATACACCGATAAACTCATCTTT. Translating gives CACDPLAPGYTDKLIF.